This is a list of T cell receptor beta chains from one sample in a study of T cell responses to AZD1222 COVID-19 vaccine. Here immunoSEQ multiplex PCR was the method, and the copy in TCRdb shows in-frame clones only, minus some. The sample includes about 160,000 clones, approximately 90% of them seen just once. The starting material was peripheral blood, obtained on day 0 of AZD1222 vaccination. Source of these receptors: an adult in good health. CDR3s include the opening cysteine and the closing phenylalanine or tryptophan. Each record gives: V gene, J gene, D gene, clone size, CDR3 DNA, CDR3 protein. The D gene is left open where the match is weak. Only part of the rows carry a size: once, few, many, or a class if the clone is expanded.

TRBV6-5	TRBJ1-1	.	.	TGTGCCAGCAGCCCCGCCAGAAGCACTGAAGCTTTCTTT	CASSPARSTEAFF
TRBV2	TRBJ2-1	.	once	TGTGCCAGCACCAGAAGGCAGGGTTCCTACAATGAGCAGTTCTTC	CASTRRQGSYNEQFF
TRBV5-8	TRBJ2-1	.	.	TGTGCCAGCAGGTACTACAATGAGCAGTTCTTC	CASRYYNEQFF
TRBV7-3	TRBJ2-1	.	.	TGTGCCAGCACCCAAGTCCCGGGGTCCTATCAGTTCTTC	CASTQVPGSYQFF
TRBV28	TRBJ1-3	TRBD1	.	TGTGCCAGCACAATACAGGGGGCGTGGGGAAACACCATATATTTT	CASTIQGAWGNTIYF
TRBV5-4	TRBJ2-1	.	.	TGTGCCAGCAGCCTCCGAGGTGAGCAGTTCTTC	CASSLRGEQFF
TRBV7-9	TRBJ1-1	TRBD1	.	TGTGCCAGCAGCCAAACGACAGGGGACACTGAAGCTTTCTTT	CASSQTTGDTEAFF
TRBV10-1	TRBJ1-2	.	.	TGCGCCAGCAGTGATGATACAGGGTATGGCTACACCTTC	CASSDDTGYGYTF
TRBV5-8	TRBJ1-1	TRBD1	.	TGTGCCAGCAGCTTGGGGGACAGGGTTGACACTGAAGCTTTCTTT	CASSLGDRVDTEAFF
TRBV7-9	TRBJ1-1	TRBD1	.	TGTGCCAGCAGTTCAACGACCCAGGGGGCCCCTGAAGCTTTCTTT	CASSSTTQGAPEAFF
TRBV6-2/TRBV6-3	TRBJ1-3	.	.	TGTGCCAGCAGTTACGACGAAGGGTTCGGAAACACCATATATTTT	CASSYDEGFGNTIYF
TRBV6-4	TRBJ1-1	TRBD1	.	TGTGCCAGCAGTGACGATGAGGCAGGGGGGAACACTGAAGCTTTCTTT	CASSDDEAGGNTEAFF
TRBV10-3	TRBJ1-1	.	.	TGTGCCATCAGTCGACAGGCGTTAGACACTGAAGCTTTCTTT	CAISRQALDTEAFF
TRBV7-6	TRBJ2-1	TRBD1	.	TGTGCCAGCAGCTTAGGGGCCAACAGGGGGAGGATTAGGGTAAATGAGCAGTTCTTC	CASSLGANRGRIRVNEQFF
TRBV18	TRBJ1-4	.	.	TGTGCCAGCTCACCAGAAACAGGGAGAGGCGAAAAACTGTTTTTT	CASSPETGRGEKLFF
TRBV4-2	TRBJ2-7	TRBD2	.	TGTGCCAGCCGAACTAGCGGTCTCTCCTACGAGCAGTACTTC	CASRTSGLSYEQYF
TRBV7-2	TRBJ2-1	.	.	TGTGCCAGCCTCCGTTCTACATTTGTAGGAGGAAGCTCCTACAATGAGCAGTTCTTC	CASLRSTFVGGSSYNEQFF
TRBV20-1	TRBJ2-2	.	.	TGCAGTGCAGGCACCGGGGAGCTGTTTTTT	CSAGTGELFF
TRBV30	TRBJ2-7	.	few	TGTGCCTGGAGTGCCACCTCCAGCGAGCAGTACTTC	CAWSATSSEQYF
TRBV19	TRBJ1-1	.	.	TGTGCCAGTAGGGACGTAGGAATGAACACTGAAGCTTTCTTT	CASRDVGMNTEAFF
TRBV7-9	TRBJ2-1	TRBD2	.	TGTGCCAGCAGCTTAGGGCTGGGCGGGGGTGACTCCTACAATGAGCAGTTCTTC	CASSLGLGGGDSYNEQFF
TRBV20-1	TRBJ2-5	.	.	TGCAGTGCTAGAGATTTAGAGACCCAGTACTTC	CSARDLETQYF
TRBV6-5	TRBJ1-1	TRBD1	few	TGTGCCAGCAGTTTTACAGGGGAGGGGCGGGACACTGAAGCTTTCTTT	CASSFTGEGRDTEAFF
TRBV7-3	TRBJ2-3	TRBD2	.	TGTGCCAGCAGCCGGACCGGACTAGCGGGGAGCACAGATACGCAGTATTTT	CASSRTGLAGSTDTQYF
TRBV5-6	TRBJ2-1	.	.	TGTGCCAGCAGCTCTGGTTGGGGGTTTTACAATGAGCAGTTCTTC	CASSSGWGFYNEQFF
TRBV12-3/TRBV12-4	TRBJ1-2	.	.	TGTGCCAGCAGTTTAATGGGGAACTACACCTTC	CASSLMGNYTF
TRBV21-1	TRBJ2-1	.	.	TGTGCCAGCAGCAAAAACGGGGACTCCGGGGCAGGTGAAGGCAATGAGCAGTTCTTC	CASSKNGDSGAGEGNEQFF
TRBV7-2	TRBJ2-7	TRBD1	once	TGTGCCAGCAGCTTGGCCGGGACAGAGTCCTACGAGCAGTACTTC	CASSLAGTESYEQYF
TRBV20-1	TRBJ2-5	.	.	TGCAGTGCAGCGGCTGGGGGGACCCAGTACTTC	CSAAAGGTQYF
TRBV19	TRBJ1-2	TRBD1	.	TGTGCCAGTGGAGGACAGGGGGCTTACTATGGCTACACCTTC	CASGGQGAYYGYTF
TRBV6-5	TRBJ1-1	TRBD1	.	TGTGCCAGCAGATCGACAGGGTGGGCTGAAGCTTTCTTT	CASRSTGWAEAFF
TRBV6-5	TRBJ1-2	TRBD1	few	TGTGCCAGCAGTTCCGATTTGGGGCAGGGGGCTTATGGCTACACCTTC	CASSSDLGQGAYGYTF
TRBV3-1/TRBV3-2	TRBJ1-1	.	.	TGTGCCAGCAGCCAAGAGCCCCAGGGAGTTGAAGCTTTCTTT	CASSQEPQGVEAFF
TRBV28	TRBJ1-2	.	.	TGTGCCAGCAACCCAAGACAGACTAACTATGGCTACACCTTC	CASNPRQTNYGYTF
TRBV6-5	TRBJ1-6	.	.	TGTGCCAGCAGTTTGATTCCCCATGTACCTAATTCACCCCTCCACTTT	CASSLIPHVPNSPLHF
TRBV18	TRBJ1-4	.	once	TGTGCCAGCTCACAAGTAAGGACGGGGACTAATGAAAAACTGTTTTTT	CASSQVRTGTNEKLFF
TRBV2	TRBJ1-2	.	.	TGTGCCAGCACGGAGGCCTACTATGGCTACACCTTC	CASTEAYYGYTF
TRBV24-1	TRBJ2-3	.	.	TGTGCCACCAGAGCTAGAATCACAGATACGCAGTATTTT	CATRARITDTQYF
TRBV18	TRBJ2-7	TRBD1	.	TGTGCCAGCTCACCCGACAGGGTAGAGCAGTACTTC	CASSPDRVEQYF